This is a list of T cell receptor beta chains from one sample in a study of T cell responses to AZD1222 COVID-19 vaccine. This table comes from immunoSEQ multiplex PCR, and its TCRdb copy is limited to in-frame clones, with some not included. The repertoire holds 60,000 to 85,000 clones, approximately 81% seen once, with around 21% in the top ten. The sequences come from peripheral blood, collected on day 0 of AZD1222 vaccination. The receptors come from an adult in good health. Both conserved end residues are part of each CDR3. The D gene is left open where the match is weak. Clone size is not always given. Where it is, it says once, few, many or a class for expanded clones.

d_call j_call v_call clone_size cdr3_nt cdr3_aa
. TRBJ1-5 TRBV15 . TGTGCCACCAGCAGAACCGGGCCCTTAAATCAGCCCCAGCATTTT CATSRTGPLNQPQHF
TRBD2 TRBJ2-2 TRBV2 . TGTGCCAGCAGTGAACTAGCGGGAGCGGGGGAGCTGTTTTTT CASSELAGAGELFF
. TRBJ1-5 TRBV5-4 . TGTGCCAGCAGCCTGATGGGTCAGCCCCAGCATTTT CASSLMGQPQHF
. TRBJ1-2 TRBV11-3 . TGTGCCAGCAGCTTACCAAACAACTATGGCTACACCTTC CASSLPNNYGYTF
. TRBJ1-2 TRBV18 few TGTGCCAGCTCCCGCGGGGACCCTAACTATGGCTACACCTTC CASSRGDPNYGYTF
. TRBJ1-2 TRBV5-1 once TGCGCCAGCAGCCCTGGAGGGTCCCCCTTATCGGCAGGCTACACCTTC CASSPGGSPLSAGYTF
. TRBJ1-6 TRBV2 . TGTGCCAGCACACTGTTTTCACCCCTCCACTTT CASTLFSPLHF
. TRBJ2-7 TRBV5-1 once TGCGCCAGCAGCTGGGGAACAGGGTCCTACGAGCAGTACTTC CASSWGTGSYEQYF
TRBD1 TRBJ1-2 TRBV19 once TGTGCCAGCCTAGGGGGCAGGGCCTCGGATAGGTATGGCTACACCTTC CASLGGRASDRYGYTF
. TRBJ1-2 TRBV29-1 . TGCAGCGTTGAAGAACGGTCTATACCGACCGAAAACTATGGCTACACCTTC CSVEERSIPTENYGYTF
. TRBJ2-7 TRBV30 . TGTGCCTGGAGTGTAAACCAGCACTACGAGCAGTACTTC CAWSVNQHYEQYF
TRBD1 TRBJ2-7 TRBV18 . TGTGCCAGCTCACCGGTCCCAGGGTCCGGGACAGGGGGAGGGTACGAGCAGTACTTC CASSPVPGSGTGGGYEQYF
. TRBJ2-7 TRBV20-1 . TGCAGTGCCCATCAGGGAAACGAGCAGTACTTC CSAHQGNEQYF
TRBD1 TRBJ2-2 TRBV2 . TGTGCCAGCAGTGCCACAGGGGTGGACACCGGGGAGCTGTTTTTT CASSATGVDTGELFF
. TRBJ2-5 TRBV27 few TGTGCCAGCAGTTTATCGGCGGGGAAACAAGAGACCCAGTACTTC CASSLSAGKQETQYF
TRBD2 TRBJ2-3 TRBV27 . TGTGCCAGTACTGAGACTAGCGGCAACACAGATACGCAGTATTTT CASTETSGNTDTQYF
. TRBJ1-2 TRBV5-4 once TGTGCCAGCAGCTCTACCGGGGTTAACTATGGCTACACCTTC CASSSTGVNYGYTF
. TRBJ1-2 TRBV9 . TGTGCCAGCAGCGTGGGCGGCCTCGACCCTGGGGGCTACACCTTC CASSVGGLDPGGYTF
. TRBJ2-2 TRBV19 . TGTGCCAGTAGCCTCGGACCCAACGGGGGAAGCGGGGAGCTGTTTTTT CASSLGPNGGSGELFF
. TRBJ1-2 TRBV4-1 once TGCGCCAGCAGCCCCGGAGAGGAGGAGGGGCTATACTTGGGTGGCTACACCTTC CASSPGEEEGLYLGGYTF
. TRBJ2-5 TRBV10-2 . TGCGCCAGCAGCCAAAAAGAGACCCAGTACTTC CASSQKETQYF
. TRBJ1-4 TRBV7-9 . TGTGCCAGCAGCTTGGGTTCTGAAAAACTGTTTTTT CASSLGSEKLFF